The TCR beta chain described here comes from a study of blood T cell repertoires in COVID-19. Study context: PBMCs, B-cell-depleted T cells, or T cells were the source of the cDNA or gDNA that made up the material.

The assay was immunoSEQ multiplex PCR, and TCRdb's table has in-frame clones only and misses some. This table has some 100,000 clones, around 90% appearing once. V trimming: 4 bases; J trimming: 5 bases; junction bases outside the gene matches: 10. The CDR3 totals 15 residues. Germline CDR1 PRHDT, CDR2 FYEKMQ (reference sequence). The genes are TRBV13 and TRBJ2-7; the match to TRBD1 covers 8 bases. Sequencing was carried out using peripheral blood. The source of this sequence is a man aged 50 or older with COVID-19, enrolled during active disease. CDR3 nucleotide sequence: TGTGCCAGCAGCTCACCTGACAGGGGTAGACACGAGCAGTACTTC. Amino acids: CASSSPDRGRHEQYF.